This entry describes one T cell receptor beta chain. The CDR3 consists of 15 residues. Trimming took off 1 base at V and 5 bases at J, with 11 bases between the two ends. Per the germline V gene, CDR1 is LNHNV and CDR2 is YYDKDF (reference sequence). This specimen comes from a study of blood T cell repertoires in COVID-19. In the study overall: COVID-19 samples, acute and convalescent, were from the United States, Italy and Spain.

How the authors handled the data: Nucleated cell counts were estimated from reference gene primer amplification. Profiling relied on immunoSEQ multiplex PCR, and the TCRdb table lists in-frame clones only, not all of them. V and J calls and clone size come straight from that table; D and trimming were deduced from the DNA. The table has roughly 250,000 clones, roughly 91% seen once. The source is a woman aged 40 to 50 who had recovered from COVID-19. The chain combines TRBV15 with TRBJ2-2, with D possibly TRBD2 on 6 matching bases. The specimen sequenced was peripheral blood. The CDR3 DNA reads TGTGCCACCAGCAGAGGGGGGGTACGGACCGGGGAGCTGTTTTTT. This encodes CATSRGGVRTGELFF.